Included here is one T cell receptor (beta chain) sequence, with context. Its target antigen remains unknown. Base qualities were left out, and no much larger clone turns up one base away. CDR1 GTSNPN and CDR2 SVGIG are derived from the germline V gene (reference sequence). At the junction V is shortened by 0 bases and J by 3 bases, with 11 bases in between. The CDR3, from cysteine to phenylalanine, totals 14 residues. The read is trimmed to its CDR3 DNA, 42 bases read in frame from base 1. The sample's treatment or condition label, in plain terms: around 19 received Ad26.COV2.S at low or high dose, single or two shots; 5 received placebo; per-sample allocation not given. For vaccine and placebo recipients, the sequenced repertoires came from samples collected on day 63 after the first injection. Cohort 1b enrolled about two dozen adults aged 18-55 years at a single site in Boston, USA, between 29 July and 7 August 2020. As a vaccine, Ad26.COV2.S was a replication-incompetent adenovirus type 26 vector that expressed a prefusion-stabilized SARS-CoV-2 spike protein derived from the original Wuhan strain.

This entry is derived from a study of Ad26.COV2.S vaccination and SARS-CoV-2 variants (dated by TCRdb to the early 2020s). In the study overall: Donors in the vaccine arm were drawn from COV1001, a multicentre, randomized, double-blind, placebo-controlled phase I-IIa trial testing Ad26.COV2.S in healthy adults. Trial participants were randomized into five groups of five, in which low-dose or high-dose Ad26.COV2.S was given once or twice, or placebo was given on both occasions. Dosing of Ad26.COV2.S was intramuscular, at either 5x10^10 or 1x10^11 viral particles, delivered as one shot or as two shots spaced 56 days apart. TCRbeta repertoire sequencing served as the tool for gauging how specific and how broad the SARS-CoV-2-reactive T cell receptors were following Ad26.COV2.S vaccination. Blinding of investigators to trial group allocation was maintained during experiments and outcome assessment. The TCR-sequenced set comprised around 30 samples: around 20 Ad26.COV2.S vaccine recipients, 5 placebo recipients and 8 SARS-CoV-2 convalescent individuals.

TCRbeta CDR3 regions were sequenced with the immunoSEQ Assay. After extraction, genomic DNA underwent amplification by bias-controlled multiplex PCR, followed by high-throughput sequencing. Concerning the study's data processing: Collapsing and filtering of sequences were performed to quantify the absolute abundance of each unique TCRbeta CDR3 region. Usable DNA was measured by amplifying reference genes present in all nucleated cells, and TCRbeta template counts were normalized to that usable DNA to estimate T cell fraction. Repertoire TCRs were annotated as SARS-CoV-2-specific when V gene, CDR3 amino acid sequence and J gene were exactly matched to a known reactive TCR set. The reference SARS-CoV-2 TCR set was derived from MIRA and filtered for enrichment in COVID-19-positive ImmuneCODE repertoires, a step that removed public or cross-reactive TCRs. Using the MIRA antigens, annotated TCRs were further analysed by specific ORF or by position within an ORF. Breadth was defined as annotated unique rearrangements over total unique productive rearrangements; depth was the summed frequency of those rearrangements. TCR breadth was compared between groups using two-sided Wilcoxon rank-sum tests. In its TCRdb copy, this immuneACCESS table keeps in-frame sequences only and misses some clones. Where compared with another copy, unresolved V genes explain less than half of these, and the others have no known cause. V and J calls and clone size are given by that table; D and trimming were obtained from the DNA. The sample profile shows roughly 680,000 clones; roughly 90% of them were found once. The biggest ten clones account for about 1.5% of the sample.

Overall study outcomes, separate from this receptor: The authors noted that total T cell responses may have been underestimated by the TCR breadth and depth analyses. After vaccination, substantial breadth of spike-specific CD8+ and CD4+ T cell responses was reported. Spike-specific TCR breadth was higher in Ad26.COV2.S recipients than in placebo recipients (P = 0.0014). The study was not powered for comparison of responses between vaccine doses or regimens. Comparable non-spike TCR breadth was observed between vaccine and placebo recipients, consistent with only spike being contained in the vaccine.

Recombination linked TRBV30 to TRBJ1-2, and possibly TRBD1, on 5 matching bases. Material: peripheral blood, obtained in a trial of Ad26.COV2.S vaccine versus placebo. This receptor was obtained from a person aged 18-60 years who received the Ad26.COV2.S COVID-19 vaccine or a placebo. CDR3 loop: CAWSVGRVDYGYTF. The DNA sequence is given as TGTGCCTGGAGTGTGGGCAGGGTAGACTATGGCTACACCTTC.